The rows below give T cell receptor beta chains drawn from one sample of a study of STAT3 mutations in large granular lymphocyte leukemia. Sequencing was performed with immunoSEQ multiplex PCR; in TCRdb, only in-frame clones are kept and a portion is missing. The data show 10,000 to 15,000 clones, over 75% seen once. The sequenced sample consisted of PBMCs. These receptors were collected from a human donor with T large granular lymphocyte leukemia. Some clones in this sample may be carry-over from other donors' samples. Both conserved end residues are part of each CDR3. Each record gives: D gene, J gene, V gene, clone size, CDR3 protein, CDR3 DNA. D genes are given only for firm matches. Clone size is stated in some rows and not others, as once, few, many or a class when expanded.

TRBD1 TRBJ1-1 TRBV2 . CASGDRVSEAFF TGTGCCAGTGGGGACAGGGTGAGTGAAGCTTTCTTT
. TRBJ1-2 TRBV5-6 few CASSLGRERSYTF TGTGCCAGCAGCTTGGGCAGGGAACGAAGCTACACCTTC
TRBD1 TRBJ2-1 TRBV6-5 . CASSKQGAPYNEQFF TGTGCCAGCAGTAAACAGGGGGCGCCTTACAATGAGCAGTTCTTC
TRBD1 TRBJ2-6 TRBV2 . CASSWTRGRGANVLTF TGTGCCAGCAGCTGGACCAGGGGGCGAGGGGCCAACGTCCTGACTTTC
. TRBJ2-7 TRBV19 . CASSIGAEYEQYF TGTGCCAGTAGTATCGGTGCAGAGTACGAGCAGTACTTC
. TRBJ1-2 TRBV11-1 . CASSLAGSPGYTF TGTGCCAGCAGCTTAGCGGGGTCCCCAGGCTACACCTTC
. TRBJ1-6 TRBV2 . CASLKGTSDNSPLHF TGTGCCAGCCTCAAAGGGACATCAGATAATTCACCCCTCCACTTT
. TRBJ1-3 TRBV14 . CASSQDPVSGNTIYF TGTGCCAGCAGCCAAGATCCAGTCTCTGGAAACACCATATATTTT
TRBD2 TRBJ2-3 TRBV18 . CASSPLGLAVTDTQYF TGTGCCAGCTCACCACTCGGCCTAGCGGTCACAGATACGCAGTATTTT
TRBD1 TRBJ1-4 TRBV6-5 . CASSSPKTGNEKLFF TGTGCCAGCAGTAGTCCTAAGACAGGGAACGAAAAACTGTTTTTT
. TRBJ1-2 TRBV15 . CATSREGQPSYGYTF TGTGCCACCAGCCGCGAAGGGCAGCCAAGCTATGGCTACACCTTC
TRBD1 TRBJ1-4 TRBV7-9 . CASSLYRGTNEKLFF TGTGCCAGCAGCTTATACAGGGGAACTAATGAAAAACTGTTTTTT
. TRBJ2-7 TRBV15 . CATSPTSSAYEQYF TGTGCCACCAGCCCTACTTCTAGCGCTTACGAGCAGTACTTC
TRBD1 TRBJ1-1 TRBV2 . CASNLWTGTRSAFF TGTGCTAGCAACCTTTGGACAGGTACGAGATCAGCTTTCTTT
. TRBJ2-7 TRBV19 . CASSPTAGVQYEQYF TGTGCCAGTAGTCCAACAGCGGGTGTCCAGTACGAGCAGTACTTC
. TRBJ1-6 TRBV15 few CATSPSASEGRNSPLHF TGTGCCACCAGCCCCTCCGCCAGTGAGGGGAGGAATTCACCCCTCCACTTT
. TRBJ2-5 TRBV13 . CASSLGGGAQETQYF TGTGCCAGCAGCTTAGGAGGTGGGGCACAAGAGACCCAGTACTTC
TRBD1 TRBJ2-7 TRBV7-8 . CASSPGQGVHEQYF TGTGCCAGCAGCCCGGGACAGGGAGTCCACGAGCAGTACTTC
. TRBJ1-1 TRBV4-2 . CASSSPGDLNTEAFF TGTGCCAGCAGCTCTCCCGGGGACCTGAACACTGAAGCTTTCTTT
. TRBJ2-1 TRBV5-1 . CASSLDGTLSNEQFF TGCGCCAGCAGCTTGGACGGCACCTTGAGCAATGAGCAGTTCTTC
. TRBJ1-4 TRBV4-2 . CASSQDVQGWVGEKLFF TGTGCCAGCAGCCAAGATGTTCAGGGGTGGGTGGGTGAAAAACTGTTTTTT
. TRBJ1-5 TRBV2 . CASSEEGKGPQHF TGTGCCAGCAGTGAAGAGGGGAAAGGGCCCCAGCATTTT
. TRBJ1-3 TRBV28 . CASSFGDTIYF TGTGCCAGCAGTTTCGGGGACACCATATATTTT
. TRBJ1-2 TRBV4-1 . CASSRIGGGGYTF TGCGCCAGCAGCCGGATCGGGGGCGGCGGCTACACCTTC
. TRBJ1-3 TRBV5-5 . CASSLGSVLSSGNTIYF TGTGCCAGCAGCTTGGGATCAGTCCTGTCCTCTGGAAACACCATATATTTT
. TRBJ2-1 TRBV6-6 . CASTRTKNEQFF TGTGCCAGCACACGAACAAAAAATGAGCAGTTCTTC
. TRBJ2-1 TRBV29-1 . CSATANEQFF TGCAGCGCCACGGCGAATGAGCAGTTCTTC
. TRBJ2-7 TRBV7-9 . CASSLESSYEQYF TGTGCCAGCAGCTTAGAGAGCTCCTACGAGCAGTACTTC
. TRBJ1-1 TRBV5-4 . CASSPVGGLATEAFF TGTGCCAGCAGCCCCGTCGGGGGATTGGCCACTGAAGCTTTCTTT
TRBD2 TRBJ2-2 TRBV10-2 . CASSGGRVWTGELFF TGCGCCAGCAGTGGGGGGAGGGTTTGGACTGGGGAGCTGTTTTTT
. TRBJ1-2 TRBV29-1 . CSVRFGITYGYTF TGCAGCGTTCGTTTCGGGATTACCTATGGCTACACCTTC
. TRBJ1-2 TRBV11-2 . CASSLDITPGGNGYTF TGTGCCAGCAGCTTAGATATTACGCCCGGGGGCAATGGCTACACCTTC
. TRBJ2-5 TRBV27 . CASSLRDGGETQYF TGTGCCAGCAGTTTAAGGGACGGTGGGGAGACCCAGTACTTC
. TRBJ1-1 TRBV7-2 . CASSLLQANTEAFF TGTGCCAGCAGCTTACTCCAGGCGAACACTGAAGCTTTCTTT
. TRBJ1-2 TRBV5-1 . CASSFNREGYTF TGCGCCAGCAGCTTTAACAGAGAGGGCTACACCTTC
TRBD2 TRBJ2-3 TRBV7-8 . CASALAGGRDTQYF TGTGCCAGCGCCCTAGCGGGAGGTCGAGATACGCAGTATTTT
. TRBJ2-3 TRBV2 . CASRAGNTDTQYF TGTGCCAGCAGAGCAGGGAACACAGATACGCAGTATTTT
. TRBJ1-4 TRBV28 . CASRRSGLPNEKLFF TGTGCCAGCAGACGTTCGGGGCTCCCTAATGAAAAACTGTTTTTT
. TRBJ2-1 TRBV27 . CASKGGSGASSYNEQFF TGTGCCAGCAAAGGGGGGAGCGGGGCTAGCTCCTACAATGAGCAGTTCTTC
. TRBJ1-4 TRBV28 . CASSPREKLFF TGTGCCAGCAGTCCTAGAGAAAAACTGTTTTTT
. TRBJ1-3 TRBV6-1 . CASSERGSGNTIYF TGTGCCAGCAGTGAGAGGGGCTCTGGAAACACCATATATTTT
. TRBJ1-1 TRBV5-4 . CASSRDRNTEAFF TGTGCCAGCAGCCGAGACAGGAACACTGAAGCTTTCTTT
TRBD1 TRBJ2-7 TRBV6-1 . CASSVGGQGSYEQYF TGTGCCAGCAGTGTCGGGGGACAGGGCTCCTACGAGCAGTACTTC
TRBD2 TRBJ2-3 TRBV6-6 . CASSSSAAGRADTQYF TGTGCCAGCAGTTCCTCTGCAGCGGGGAGGGCAGATACGCAGTATTTT
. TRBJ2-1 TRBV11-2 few CATSGPPNYNEQFF TGTGCCACCTCGGGCCCTCCCAACTACAATGAGCAGTTCTTC